These 4 T cell receptor beta chains originate from one sample sequenced in a study of T cell changes during pregnancy in multiple sclerosis. Profiled with immunoSEQ multiplex PCR; TCRdb holds only in-frame clones, not every one. Of roughly 89,000 clones listed, around 93% are singletons. The sequencing here drew on peripheral blood, taken in the third trimester of pregnancy. Source of these receptors: a female donor with multiple sclerosis, enrolled in a pregnancy study.

About this clone: This same CDR3 is encoded by further DNA sequences in the sample. V usage is TRBV7-9 and J usage is TRBJ1-1; D might be TRBD1 (5 bases). V lost 1 base, J lost 4 bases, and 13 bases lay in between. The V gene's germline CDR1 is SEHNR and CDR2 FQNEAQ (reference sequence). The CDR3 loop spans 15 amino acids. CDR3 nucleotide sequence: TGTGCCAGCAGCTTAGTTGCAGGGTCGGGCACTGAAGCTTTCTTT. It codes for CASSLVAGSGTEAFF. Full variable domain (rest looked up from reference TRBV7-9 and TRBJ1-1): DTGVSQNPRHKITKRGQNVTFRCDPISEHNRLYWYRQTLGQGPEFLTYFQNEAQLEKSRLLSDRFSAERPKGSFSTLEIQRTEQGDSAMYLCASSLVAGSGTEAFFGQGTRLTVV.

The chain joins TRBV9 to TRBJ2-2; 7 nucleotides line up with TRBD2. The CDR3 runs to 16 residues. Losses at the gene ends were 4 bases for V and 0 bases for J; bases not matched to a gene: 6. Germline lookup yields CDR1 SGDLS and CDR2 YYNGEE. CDR3 region: CASSRGGSANTGELFF. As DNA, the CDR3 is TGTGCCAGCAGCAGGGGCGGGAGCGCGAACACCGGGGAGCTGTTTTTT. Using reference TRBV9 and TRBJ2-2 for the parts outside the CDR3, the full variable domain is DSGVTQTPKHLITATGQRVTLRCSPRSGDLSVYWYQQSLDQGLQFLIQYYNGEERAKGNILERFSAQQFPDLHSELNLSSLELGDSALYFCASSRGGSANTGELFFGEGSRLTVL.

The V call is TRBV20-1, the J call TRBJ2-7; D is unresolved. The germline V gene encodes CDR1 DFQATT and CDR2 SNEGSKA (reference sequence). V gave up 4 bases and J gave up 3 bases, with 7 bases separating them. This CDR3 is built from 11 residues. The CDR3: CSAIIIYEQYF. As DNA, the CDR3 is TGCAGTGCTATAATTATCTACGAGCAGTACTTC.

This rearrangement joins TRBV18 to TRBJ1-5; no clear D. This CDR3 is 14 amino acids long. Trimming took 6 bases from V and 3 from J, leaving 12 bases between them. The germline V gene has CDR1 KGHSH and CDR2 LQKENI. CDR3 amino acids: CASSPGRNNQPQHF. The CDR3 DNA reads as TGTGCCAGCTCCCCCGGCAGGAACAATCAGCCCCAGCATTTT.